This T cell receptor beta chain was sequenced for a study of HIV-infected patients and healthy controls. Roughly three months, about 14 weeks, into antiretroviral therapy, follow-up blood was collected. No cell fractionation was done, so the repertoire covers all unsorted peripheral blood T cells. Between the trimmed V and J ends, which lost 6 bases and 1 base, there was a span of 7 bases. Germline V CDR1 and CDR2: MGHDK, SYGVNS. This CDR3 region has 14 residues. Findings and caveats of the study: Three to four months of therapy was arguably too brief to observe immune reconstitution in treated samples. Healthy controls carried many MAIT alpha-chain CDR3s, while HIV+ repertoires had few.

Approximately 500 ng RNA was reverse transcribed with alpha and beta constant-region primers. Separate chain-specific third strand synthesis with multiplexing indices produced the alpha and beta libraries. TCRdb re-analysed the 5' RACE reads in MiXCR, keeping a single row per CDR3 protein. There are about 350 distinct CDR3 sequences in the sample; about two thirds occur only once, and roughly 70% lies in the top ten. A remark on this clonotype: Its target is unknown. Because this beta chain is a stray read in a library intended to capture alpha chains, its abundance should not be given much weight.

This sample comprised blood, obtained during antiretroviral therapy. V and J are TRBV25-1 and TRBJ2-6; no definite D call. This receptor was taken from an adult with HIV infection. CDR3 residues: CASSLGSGANVLTF. CDR3 sequence (DNA): TGTGCCAGCAGCCTAGGGTCTGGGGCCAACGTCCTGACTTTC.